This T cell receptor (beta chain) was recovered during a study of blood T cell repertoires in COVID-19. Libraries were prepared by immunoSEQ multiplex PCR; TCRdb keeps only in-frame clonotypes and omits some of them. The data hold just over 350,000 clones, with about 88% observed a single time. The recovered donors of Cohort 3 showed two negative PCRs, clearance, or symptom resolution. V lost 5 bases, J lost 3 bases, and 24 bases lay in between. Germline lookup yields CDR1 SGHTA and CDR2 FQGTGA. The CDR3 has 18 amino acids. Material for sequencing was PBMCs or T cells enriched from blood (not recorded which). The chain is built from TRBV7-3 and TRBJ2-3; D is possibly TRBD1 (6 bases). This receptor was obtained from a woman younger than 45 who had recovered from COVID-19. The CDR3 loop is CASSLLHGTLQGTDTQYF. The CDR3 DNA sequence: TGTGCCAGCAGCCTCCTTCATGGGACACTCCAGGGGACAGATACGCAGTATTTT.